The TCR beta chain described here comes from a study of beta chain features in type 1 diabetes. Study as a whole: Age, gender and cell yields were alike across patients and healthy donors.

This clone was observed a few times. Its antigen is as yet unknown. The CDR3 runs 15 residues. Per the germline V gene, CDR1 is LNHNV and CDR2 is YYDKDF (reference sequence). V lost 0 bases to trimming and J lost 7 bases, with 12 bases between them. CD45RO/CCR7/CD25/CD127/CD95/CD27 separated CD4+ naive, central memory, regulatory and stem cell-like memory cells by sorting. Study-level points and caveats: The naive, central memory and Treg TCRB repertoires looked more alike in patients than they did in healthy donors.

TCRB transcripts that were expressed got sequenced, as all of the isolated RNA had been reverse transcribed. Assay: immunoSEQ multiplex PCR; the TCRdb copy retains only in-frame clones and omits some. Among hundreds of thousands of clones listed, roughly 16% were seen once. The chain employs TRBV15 and TRBJ1-4; D is uncertain. Sequencing used naive CD4+ T cells from blood. The TCR sequence derives from a woman younger than 30 in good health. CDR3 protein: CATSRDLLGSEKLFF. The CDR3 DNA follows: TGTGCCACCAGCAGAGATCTTCTGGGAAGTGAAAAACTGTTTTTT.